These 28 T cell receptor beta chains came from one sample sequenced in a study of blood T cell repertoires in COVID-19. Measured with immunoSEQ multiplex PCR; TCRdb has only the in-frame clones, and not every one. The sample records a few hundred thousand clones, just under 85% being singletons. The source material was peripheral blood. These receptors originate from a woman aged 50 to 60 with active or convalescent COVID-19.

J is TRBJ2-1 and V is TRBV28; 7 bases agree with TRBD2. CDR3 size: 15 residues. The junction had 5 bases not matched to a gene; V was cut back by 3 bases and J by 3 bases. The germline V gene encodes CDR1 MDHEN and CDR2 SYDVKM. The CDR3 coding sequence is TGTGCCAGCAGTTTCGCTGGGAGGGACTACAATGAGCAGTTCTTC. Its protein product is CASSFAGRDYNEQFF.

There are a few counts of this clone. The chain combines TRBV5-1 with TRBJ2-1, with D unresolved. CDR3 length: 14 amino acids. Germline assignment: CDR1 SGHRS and CDR2 YFSETQ. The V end was cut by 6 bases, the J end by 7 bases, with 17 bases between. CDR3 DNA sequence: TGCGCCAGCATCTCGGAACCACACGGGAATGAGCAGTTCTTC. Protein product: CASISEPHGNEQFF.

V is TRBV2 and J is TRBJ1-1, with TRBD1 as a possible D gene (6 bases). Germline assignment: CDR1 SNHLY and CDR2 FYNNEI. This CDR3 region has 14 residues. The germline V and J ends were trimmed by 11 bases and 3 bases, with 19 bases remaining between them. CDR3 bases: TGTGCCTCCACAGGGACTACCTGGGACACTGAAGCTTTCTTT. Amino acid sequence: CASTGTTWDTEAFF.

On this clone: This CDR3 is also generated by other DNA sequences in the sample. The chain employs TRBV6-1 and TRBJ2-2; 7 nucleotides match TRBD1. Germline V CDR1 and CDR2: MNHNS, SASEGT. Trimming at V came to 2 bases and at J to 5 bases, leaving 5 bases not matched to a gene. The CDR3 has 15 amino acids. As DNA, the CDR3 is TGTGCCAGCAGTGAACGACAGGGCGGGACCGGGGAGCTGTTTTTT. Its protein is CASSERQGGTGELFF.

The CDR3 is CASSKSGRASEQYF. CDR3 nucleotide sequence: TGTGCCAGCAGCAAAAGCGGGAGGGCCTCCGAGCAGTACTTC. The V and J genes are TRBV21-1 and TRBJ2-7; the table's D call of TRBD2 was not tested on the DNA. TRBV21-1 is a recognized pseudogene. There are 14 residues in the CDR3.

In its sample, this clone was seen once. The rearrangement links TRBV9 to TRBJ2-6; no reliable D call. The CDR3 runs to 15 residues. Germline V gene data show CDR1 as SGDLS and CDR2 as YYNGEE. V dropped 4 bases and J dropped 0 bases, with 8 bases sitting between them. CDR3 nucleotide sequence: TGTGCCAGCAGCAGGCGACACTCTGGGGCCAACGTCCTGACTTTC. The encoded protein is CASSRRHSGANVLTF.

The J gene is TRBJ2-5, the V gene TRBV7-2; D may be TRBD2 (6 bases). The CDR3 has 15 residues. From germline, CDR1 is SGHTA and CDR2 FQGNSA. V was cut by 5 bases and J by 4 bases, with 17 bases left in between. DNA of the CDR3: TGTGCCAGCAGCATGGGACGGAGGGTGGGAGAGACCCAGTACTTC. Protein product: CASSMGRRVGETQYF. The full variable domain, in which reference TRBV7-2 and TRBJ2-5 provide the parts outside the CDR3, is GAGVSQSPSNKVTEKGKDVELRCDPISGHTALYWYRQSLGQGLEFLIYFQGNSAPDKSGLPSDRFSAERTGGSVSTLTIQRTQQEDSAVYLCASSMGRRVGETQYFGPGTRLLVL.

In the case of this clone: Different DNA sequences within this sample yield the same CDR3. The V call is TRBV29-1, the J call TRBJ2-5, with no clear D. Germline CDR1 and CDR2: SQVTM and ANQGSEA. This CDR3 has 13 amino acids. V gave up 3 bases and J gave up 5 bases, with 13 bases separating them. The DNA of the CDR3 is TGCAGCGTTGAGGTCGGCCGCAGGGAGACCCAGTACTTC. It specifies CSVEVGRRETQYF. Filled out from reference TRBV29-1 and TRBJ2-5, the complete variable domain reads SAVISQKPSRDICQRGTSLTIQCQVDSQVTMMFWYRQQPGQSLTLIATANQGSEATYESGFVIDKFPISRPNLTFSTLTVSNMSPEDSSIYLCSVEVGRRETQYFGPGTRLLVL.

CDR3: CSVRDGQGNYEQYF. CDR3 coding DNA: TGCAGCGTGCGAGACGGACAGGGCAACTACGAGCAGTACTTC. V and J are TRBV29-1 and TRBJ2-7, with 8 nucleotides matching TRBD1. The V segment lost 6 bases and the J segment 3 bases; nucleotides outside the gene matches: 10. Germline V gene lookup returns CDR1 SQVTM and CDR2 ANQGSEA. The length of the CDR3 is 14 residues.

The V gene is TRBV19, the J gene TRBJ1-5; no clear D. V lost 5 bases and J lost 4, with 9 bases in between. Germline CDR1 LNHDA, CDR2 SQIVND (reference sequence). CDR3 size: 13 residues. CDR3 DNA sequence: TGTGCCAGTAGTCGAGGCCTGAATCAGCCCCAGCATTTT. Its translation: CASSRGLNQPQHF.

V usage is TRBV5-1 and J usage is TRBJ2-3; TRBD2 agrees at 10 bases. The CDR3 is 16 amino acids. The germline CDR1 and CDR2 sequences are SGHRS and YFSETQ. J lost 6 bases, V lost 3 bases, and 10 bases had no gene match. CDR3 sequence (DNA): TGCGCCAGCAGCTCTAGCGGGAGAACATCTGGGGATACGCAGTATTTT. Its protein product is CASSSSGRTSGDTQYF.

The chain combines TRBV5-4 with TRBJ2-7; 8 bases line up with TRBD1. Per germline, CDR1 SGHNT and CDR2 YYREEE (reference sequence). CDR3 length equals 15 residues. The V gene end was trimmed by 2 bases and the J gene end by 6 bases; junction bases not matched to a gene: 10. For the CDR3, the DNA is TGTGCCAGCAGCTTACAGACAGGGGAGTCGGGCGAGCAGTACTTC. It translates to CASSLQTGESGEQYF.

The genes are TRBV29-1 and TRBJ2-7; no clear D gene. This CDR3 is built from 13 residues. Germline CDR1 and CDR2: SQVTM and ANQGSEA. Trimming took 3 bases from V and 0 from J, leaving 9 bases between them. The CDR3: CSVDFENSYEQYF. The CDR3 nucleotides are TGCAGCGTTGATTTTGAGAACTCCTACGAGCAGTACTTC.

The rearrangement links TRBV28 to TRBJ1-5, with 8 bases lining up with TRBD1. There are 15 residues in the CDR3. Trimming took 6 bases from V and 3 from J; bases not matched to a gene: 7. Germline lookup yields CDR1 MDHEN and CDR2 SYDVKM. CDR3: CASRSGQAFNQPQHF. The CDR3 nucleotides read TGTGCCAGCAGGTCGGGACAGGCGTTCAATCAGCCCCAGCATTTT.

The chain couples TRBV2 to TRBJ1-1; TRBD1 matches 10 bases. The CDR3 loop spans 13 amino acids. Unmatched junction bases numbered 2, after V lost 7 bases and J lost 3 bases. Germline V CDR1 and CDR2: SNHLY, FYNNEI. In DNA form, the CDR3 reads TGTGCCAGCACGGGGACAGGGGACACTGAAGCTTTCTTT. This encodes CASTGTGDTEAFF.

The rearrangement joins TRBV19 to TRBJ1-5; D possibly corresponds to TRBD1 (5 bases). This CDR3 comprises 17 residues. Germline loops: CDR1 LNHDA, CDR2 SQIVND (reference sequence). The V and J ends lost 0 bases and 3 bases respectively, with 15 bases between them. The CDR3 DNA follows: TGTGCCAGTAGTATAGAGAGACAGCCCTCCTACAATCAGCCCCAGCATTTT. Translating gives CASSIERQPSYNQPQHF.

The V call is TRBV6-6, the J call TRBJ1-1; D is ambiguous. The V end was cut by 4 bases, the J end by 1 base, with 7 bases between. Germline lookup yields CDR1 MNHNY and CDR2 SVGAGI (reference sequence). This CDR3 has 13 residues. The CDR3 DNA follows: TGTGCCAGCAGTTTCTCCAGGAACACTGAAGCTTTCTTT. Translating gives CASSFSRNTEAFF.

Points on this clone: Other DNA sequences within the sample encode an identical CDR3. The rearrangement links TRBV28 to TRBJ1-2; maybe TRBD1 (6 bases). Germline V lookup: CDR1 MDHEN, CDR2 SYDVKM. V lost 2 bases to trimming and J lost 4 bases, with 8 bases between them. The CDR3 consists of 13 residues. CDR3 loop: CASSLQGTYGYTF. The CDR3 DNA reads as TGTGCCAGCAGTTTACAGGGGACCTATGGCTACACCTTC.

The chain carries TRBV6-5 and TRBJ1-1, with D perhaps matching TRBD1 (6 bases). The CDR3 runs to 14 residues. CDR1 is MNHEY and CDR2 is SVGAGI in the germline V gene. The germline V and J ends were trimmed by 5 bases and 0 bases, with 10 bases remaining between them. Written as DNA, the CDR3 is TGTGCCAGCAGTCGACAGGACTTGAACACTGAAGCTTTCTTT. Its protein is CASSRQDLNTEAFF.

This chain joins TRBV5-1 and TRBJ2-5, with D perhaps TRBD1 (5 bases). The CDR3 is 13 amino acids. The ends were cut back, 0 bases at V and 5 bases at J, with 8 bases in the middle. Germline V gene sequence: CDR1 SGHRS, CDR2 YFSETQ. This CDR3 reads CASSLVPGETQYF. CDR3 in DNA: TGCGCCAGCAGCTTGGTTCCAGGGGAGACCCAGTACTTC. Full variable domain (rest looked up from reference TRBV5-1 and TRBJ2-5): KAGVTQTPRYLIKTRGQQVTLSCSPISGHRSVSWYQQTPGQGLQFLFEYFSETQRNKGNFPGRFSGRQFSNSRSEMNVSTLELGDSALYLCASSLVPGETQYFGPGTRLLVL.

To note about this clone: Within the sample, other DNA sequences also encode this same CDR3. This chain links TRBV29-1 with TRBJ1-1, with D maybe TRBD1 (5 bases). The CDR3 consists of 12 residues. Germline loops: CDR1 SQVTM, CDR2 ANQGSEA. The V and J ends lost 4 bases and 2 bases respectively, with 8 bases between them. This CDR3 is CSVVQGNTEAFF. CDR3 DNA: TGCAGCGTTGTGCAGGGCAACACTGAAGCTTTCTTT. Complete variable domain (other parts from reference TRBV29-1 and TRBJ1-1): SAVISQKPSRDICQRGTSLTIQCQVDSQVTMMFWYRQQPGQSLTLIATANQGSEATYESGFVIDKFPISRPNLTFSTLTVSNMSPEDSSIYLCSVVQGNTEAFFGQGTRLTVV.

The CDR3 DNA reads TGTGCCAGCTCACACTCTAGCACAGATACGCAGTATTTT. Translation: CASSHSSTDTQYF. V gene TRBV18 combines with J gene TRBJ2-3; D is unclear. Trimming pared 4 bases from V and 0 bases from J, leaving 5 bases between. The CDR3 runs 13 residues. Germline V CDR1 and CDR2: KGHSH, LQKENI. The variable domain in full, with the rest retrieved from reference TRBV18 and TRBJ2-3, is NAGVMQNPRHLVRRRGQEARLRCSPMKGHSHVYWYRQLPEEGLKFMVYLQKENIIDESGMPKERFSAEFPKEGPSILRIQQVVRGDSAAYFCASSHSSTDTQYFGPGTRLTVL.

The chain combines TRBV12-5 with TRBJ1-3, with D possibly being TRBD1 (6 bases). Per germline, CDR1 LGHNT and CDR2 FRNRAP. V lost 6 bases and J 2 bases, leaving 17 bases between the germline ends. This CDR3 is 16 amino acids long. This chain's CDR3 is CASGWLGGVAGNTIYF. The CDR3, as DNA: TGTGCTAGTGGCTGGCTAGGGGGAGTGGCTGGAAACACCATATATTTT. Full variable domain (remainder filled in from reference TRBV12-5 and TRBJ1-3): DARVTQTPRHKVTEMGQEVTMRCQPILGHNTVFWYRQTMMQGLELLAYFRNRAPLDDSGMPKDRFSAEMPDATLATLKIQPSEPRDSAVYFCASGWLGGVAGNTIYFGEGSWLTVV.

This clone has just a few counts. The V and J genes are TRBV3-1 (or the pseudogene TRBV3-2) and TRBJ2-5, with 8 bases lining up with TRBD1. J gave up 5 bases and V 4 bases, and 6 bases lay outside the gene matches. Germline V gene lookup returns CDR1 LGHDT and CDR2 YNNKEL (reference sequence). This CDR3 has 14 amino acids. CDR3 nucleotide sequence: TGTGCCAGCAGCCTAGCACAGGGGGTCGAGACCCAGTACTTC. Protein: CASSLAQGVETQYF.

The chain recombines TRBV5-1 with TRBJ2-2, with a possible D match to TRBD1 (5 bases). Germline values: CDR1 SGHRS, CDR2 YFSETQ. V dropped 7 bases and J dropped 2 bases, with 15 bases sitting between them. CDR3 length: 15 residues. The CDR3 sequence: CASQPQTANTGELFF. Written as DNA, the CDR3 is TGCGCCAGCCAACCGCAGACAGCTAACACCGGGGAGCTGTTTTTT.

The DNA for the CDR3 is TGTGCCAGCAGTTACCGGGACAGGGGCACCTACAATGAGCAGTTCTTC. Protein product: CASSYRDRGTYNEQFF. This chain joins TRBV28 and TRBJ2-1, with 10 bases aligning to TRBD1. The V segment lost 4 bases and the J segment 2 bases; nucleotides outside the gene matches: 5. Germline V gene sequence: CDR1 MDHEN, CDR2 SYDVKM. This CDR3 spans 16 amino acids. Combining the CDR3 with reference TRBV28 and TRBJ2-1 gives the whole variable domain DVKVTQSSRYLVKRTGEKVFLECVQDMDHENMFWYRQDPGLGLRLIYFSYDVKMKEKGDIPEGYSVSREKKERFSLILESASTNQTSMYLCASSYRDRGTYNEQFFGPGTRLTVL.

About this clone: The junction departs from germline at one end; a sequencing error may be responsible. The V and J genes are TRBV7-7 and TRBJ2-7, with a weak D call TRBD2 (5 bases). Germline V gene sequence: CDR1 SSHAT, CDR2 FNYEAQ (reference sequence). The CDR3 totals 15 residues. As DNA, the CDR3 is TGTGCTAGCAGCTTAGCGAGACGGGGTACCTACGAGCAGTACTTC. It is translated as CASSLARRGTYEQYF.

V usage is TRBV28 and J usage is TRBJ2-5, with 8 bases aligning to TRBD2. CDR3 length: 15 amino acids. Germline loops: CDR1 MDHEN, CDR2 SYDVKM. The V segment lost 7 bases and the J segment 4 bases; nucleotides outside the gene matches: 11. CDR3 sequence (DNA): TGTGCCAGCATCCCTGCGGGAGGAACACCAGAGACCCAGTACTTC. This codes for CASIPAGGTPETQYF.